These 15 T cell receptor beta chains came from one sample sequenced in a study of PD-1 blockade in classical Hodgkin lymphoma (dated by TCRdb to 2018 to 2021). Library prep was done by the immunoSEQ multiplex PCR assay. Here the immuneACCESS table is served through TCRdb, limited to in-frame sequences with V and J called. Missing clones are a known gap in these copies; in checked studies unresolved V genes cover under half, and the rest lacks a known reason. A total of about 30,000 clones appear in this sample, about 86% of them only once. About 0.85% of the sample goes to the ten largest clones. Explained via the paper, the time point label denotes: cycle 4 day 1 (C4D1), after six to seven weeks of nivolumab. Every trial patient had relapsed after autologous stem cell transplantation, and cohorts A, B and C differed in prior brentuximab vedotin exposure. Magnetic negative selection with a Miltenyi CD4+ T cell isolation kit was used to purify CD4+ T cells from thawed PBMCs.

The sequences come from CD4+ T cells from blood, collected before the fourth cycle of nivolumab. These receptors came from a human donor with classical Hodgkin lymphoma.

In its sample, this clone was seen once. The chain carries TRBV30 and TRBJ1-5; weak D call: TRBD1 (5 bases). CDR1 is GTSNPN, CDR2 SVGIG, per germline (reference sequence). V was clipped by 0 bases and J by 7 bases, with 13 bases between them. The CDR3 covers 14 residues. The CDR3 is CAWSVGGADQPQHF. The CDR3 DNA is TGTGCCTGGAGTGTAGGAGGGGCTGACCAGCCCCAGCATTTT. The whole variable domain, filled in from reference TRBV30 and TRBJ1-5, reads SQTIHQWPATLVQPVGSPLSLECTVEGTSNPNLYWYRQAAGRGLQLLFYSVGIGQISSEVPQNLSASRPQDRQFILSSKKLLLSDSGFYLCAWSVGGADQPQHFGDGTRLSIL.

CDR3 DNA: TGTGCCAGCAGCCAACTCTTCGGTTCCGCAGATACGCAGTATTTT. It codes for CASSQLFGSADTQYF. This chain links TRBV4-2 with TRBJ2-3; no firm D call. Germline CDR1 LGHNA, CDR2 YNFKEQ. The CDR3 has 15 amino acids. V was shortened by 2 bases and J by 4 bases, with 13 bases between the two germline ends.

The rearrangement joins TRBV5-8 to TRBJ2-7; D remains ambiguous. Germline CDR1 SGHTS, CDR2 YDEGEE. V was shortened by 7 bases and J by 3 bases, with 14 bases between the two germline ends. The CDR3 is 13 residues long. The DNA of the CDR3 is TGTGCCAGCGGTCGGCCTGGATACTACGAGCAGTACTTC. It specifies CASGRPGYYEQYF.

CDR3 region: CASSLTGRIYGYTF. Here the CDR3 DNA reads TGTGCCAGCAGTTTAACCGGACGGATCTATGGCTACACCTTC. The chain employs TRBV27 and TRBJ1-2; D call uncertain. Looked up from germline, CDR1 is MNHEY and CDR2 is SMNVEV (reference sequence). The CDR3 is made up of 14 amino acids. V shed 2 bases and J shed 4 bases, with 11 bases lying between them.

The chain is built from TRBV5-6 and TRBJ2-5; 9 nucleotides agree with TRBD1. J lost 4 bases, V lost 0 bases, and 13 bases had no gene match. The germline V gene has CDR1 SGHDT and CDR2 YYEEEE. CDR3 length: 18 amino acids. The CDR3 DNA reads as TGTGCCAGCAGCTTGGCCCTCCTGGACAGGGGTCGTTCAGAGACCCAGTACTTC. Encoded protein: CASSLALLDRGRSETQYF.

A single count supports this clone. V and J are TRBV29-1 and TRBJ2-5; D may be TRBD2 (6 bases). V was shortened by 4 bases and J by 5 bases, with 14 bases between the two germline ends. The CDR3 has 13 residues. Germline V gene lookup returns CDR1 SQVTM and CDR2 ANQGSEA. CDR3: CSVGVGGLETQYF. CDR3 nucleotide sequence: TGCAGCGTTGGGGTTGGAGGGCTGGAGACCCAGTACTTC.

This clone was observed once. The V gene is TRBV9, the J gene TRBJ1-6; D unclear. The germline V and J ends were trimmed by 0 bases and 6 bases, with 10 bases remaining between them. This CDR3 contains 15 residues. Germline V gene data show CDR1 as SGDLS and CDR2 as YYNGEE. The CDR3 region is CASSVGWVGNSPLHF. The CDR3 DNA reads as TGTGCCAGCAGCGTAGGGTGGGTTGGTAATTCACCCCTCCACTTT.

The chain combines TRBV2 with TRBJ1-5; D uncertain. V shed 1 base and J shed 5 bases, with 12 bases lying between them. The CDR3 extends over 15 amino acids. Germline CDR1 reads SNHLY; CDR2 reads FYNNEI. The DNA for the CDR3 is TGTGCCAGCAGTGAAGGGGTGACTACCGATCAGCCCCAGCATTTT. It yields the protein CASSEGVTTDQPQHF.

CDR3 nucleotide sequence: TGTGCCAGCTCACCACCAGGGGCTCGAGAAAAACTGTTTTTT. Translation gives CASSPPGAREKLFF. V and J are TRBV18 and TRBJ1-4; maybe TRBD1 (5 bases). The V end was cut by 0 bases, the J end by 8 bases, with 10 bases between. CDR1 and CDR2 from the germline V gene are KGHSH and LQKENI. CDR3 size: 14 residues. The variable domain in full, with the rest retrieved from reference TRBV18 and TRBJ1-4, is NAGVMQNPRHLVRRRGQEARLRCSPMKGHSHVYWYRQLPEEGLKFMVYLQKENIIDESGMPKERFSAEFPKEGPSILRIQQVVRGDSAAYFCASSPPGAREKLFFGSGTQLSVL.

The CDR3 nucleotides are TGTGCCAGCCAACCTCAAGACTACCCTTACTATGGCTACACCTTC. This codes for CASQPQDYPYYGYTF. This chain uses TRBV7-2 with TRBJ1-2; D uncertain. Germline CDR1 reads SGHTA; CDR2 reads FQGNSA. The CDR3 runs 15 residues. V dropped 8 bases and J dropped 3 bases, with 19 bases sitting between them.

J is TRBJ2-7 and V is TRBV5-1; D not certain. The germline gives CDR1 SGHRS, CDR2 YFSETQ. This CDR3 is built from 12 residues. Trimming stripped 4 bases from V and 3 bases from J, with 8 bases between. CDR3 region: CASSPVGYEQYF. CDR3 DNA: TGCGCCAGCAGCCCGGTGGGCTACGAGCAGTACTTC.

The chain carries TRBV6-5 and TRBJ1-1; TRBD1 aligns across 10 bases. CDR3 size: 13 residues. V was pared by 5 bases and J by 4 bases, with 1 base of the junction left unmatched. Germline V CDR1 and CDR2: MNHEY, SVGAGI. CDR3 bases: TGTGCCAGCAGTCGACAGGGGGCCACTGAAGCTTTCTTT. This encodes CASSRQGATEAFF.

J is TRBJ1-5 and V is TRBV21-1. TRBV21-1 is a known pseudogene. The length of the CDR3 is 19 residues. CDR3 in DNA: TGTGCCAGCAGCAAAGGGCGGGGACCTGTGTTGTCGGGCAATCAGCCCCAGCATTTT. Amino acid sequence: CASSKGRGPVLSGNQPQHF.

The V call is TRBV29-1, the J call TRBJ2-1; 14 bases are a match to TRBD2. Germline values: CDR1 SQVTM, CDR2 ANQGSEA. The CDR3 totals 13 residues. The V gene end was trimmed by 7 bases and the J gene end by 7 bases; junction bases not matched to a gene: 3. CDR3 sequence: CSGGLAGANEQFF. As DNA, the CDR3 is TGCAGCGGGGGACTAGCGGGGGCGAATGAGCAGTTCTTC.

The chain uses TRBV7-2 and TRBJ2-3; D not certain. Germline CDR1 reads SGHTA; CDR2 reads FQGNSA. This CDR3 is 11 amino acids long. Deletions cut 5 bases from V and 8 bases from J, with 8 bases between. The CDR3 coding sequence is TGTGCCAGCAGCCTTCTCGGTACGCAGTATTTT. Translating gives CASSLLGTQYF.